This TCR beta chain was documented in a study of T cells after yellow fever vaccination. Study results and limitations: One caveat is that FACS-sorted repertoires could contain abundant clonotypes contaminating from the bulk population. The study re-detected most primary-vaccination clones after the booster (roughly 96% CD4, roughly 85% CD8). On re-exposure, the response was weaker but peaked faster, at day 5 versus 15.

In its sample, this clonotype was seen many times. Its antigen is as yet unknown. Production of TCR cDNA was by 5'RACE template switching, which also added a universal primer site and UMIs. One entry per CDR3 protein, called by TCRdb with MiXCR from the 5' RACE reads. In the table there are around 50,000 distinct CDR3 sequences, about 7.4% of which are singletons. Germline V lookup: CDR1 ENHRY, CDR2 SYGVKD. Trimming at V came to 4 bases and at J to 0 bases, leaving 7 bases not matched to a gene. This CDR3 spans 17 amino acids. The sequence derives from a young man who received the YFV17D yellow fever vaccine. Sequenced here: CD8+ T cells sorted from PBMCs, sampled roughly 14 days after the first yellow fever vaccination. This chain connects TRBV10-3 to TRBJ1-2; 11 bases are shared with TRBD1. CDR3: CAISADRGPLANYGYTF. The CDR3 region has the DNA TGTGCCATCAGTGCGGACAGGGGGCCATTAGCTAACTATGGCTACACCTTC.